These 5 T cell receptor beta chains share one sample of origin, sequenced in a study of blood T cell repertoires in COVID-19. Only in-frame clones appear in the TCRdb table, and some are missing; sequencing was by immunoSEQ multiplex PCR. The data contain some 140,000 clones, about 79% of them singletons. Sequenced sample: PBMCs or T cells enriched from blood (not recorded which). The receptors stem from a man aged 45 to 65 who had recovered from COVID-19.

V is TRBV5-8 and J is TRBJ2-7; 8 bases are a match to TRBD1. The ends lost 1 base at V and 2 bases at J; junction bases unmatched: 5. Germline V CDR1 and CDR2: SGHTS, YDEGEE. CDR3 length: 15 amino acids. The CDR3: CASSLRDRGPYEQYF. The CDR3 DNA reads TGTGCCAGCAGCTTGAGAGACAGGGGCCCCTACGAGCAGTACTTC.

J is TRBJ2-1 and V is TRBV18, with TRBD2 matching over 10 bases. Germline V gene lookup returns CDR1 KGHSH and CDR2 LQKENI. The CDR3 sequence is 16 residues long. Trimming cost V 7 bases and J 8 bases; bases outside gene matches: 14. Written as DNA, the CDR3 is TGTGCCAGCTTATCCCCAGGTGGGACTAGCGATGATGAGCAGTTCTTC. Protein product: CASLSPGGTSDDEQFF.

The chain links TRBV19 to TRBJ1-1; 7 bases match TRBD1. Germline V gene sequence: CDR1 LNHDA, CDR2 SQIVND (reference sequence). With V trimmed by 5 bases and J by 1 base, 4 bases remained unmatched. CDR3 size: 14 residues. This CDR3 reads CASSPYRGNTEAFF. The DNA of the CDR3 is TGTGCCAGTAGTCCCTACAGGGGGAACACTGAAGCTTTCTTT.

In this sample, this clone turned up once. The chain carries TRBV18 and TRBJ2-2, with 7 nucleotides matching TRBD1. CDR1 is KGHSH and CDR2 is LQKENI in the germline V gene. Trimming removed 3 bases from V and 2 bases from J; junction bases left unmatched: 3. This CDR3 contains 15 residues. The CDR3 region is CASSPGTANTGELFF. The CDR3 DNA reads as TGTGCCAGCTCACCTGGGACAGCAAACACCGGGGAGCTGTTTTTT. Full variable domain (missing parts from reference TRBV18 and TRBJ2-2): NAGVMQNPRHLVRRRGQEARLRCSPMKGHSHVYWYRQLPEEGLKFMVYLQKENIIDESGMPKERFSAEFPKEGPSILRIQQVVRGDSAAYFCASSPGTANTGELFFGEGSRLTVL.

This clone was seen a few times. The chain couples TRBV10-2 to TRBJ1-4, with D perhaps matching TRBD1 (5 bases). Germline V lookup: CDR1 WSHSY, CDR2 SAAADI. Trimming pared 7 bases from V and 7 bases from J, leaving 13 bases between. The CDR3 extends over 13 amino acids. In DNA, the CDR3 is TGCGCCAGCAAGGGGAGGGGAGGTGAAAAACTGTTTTTT. Amino acids: CASKGRGGEKLFF.